The 3 T cell receptor beta chains reported below all come from one sample, sequenced in a study of CD8+ T cells in alopecia areata. Treatment noted: oral pan-JAK inhibitor, 5-10 mg twice daily. As the sequencing template, cDNA was produced by extracting RNA and reverse transcribing it. The repertoire was sequenced with immunoSEQ multiplex PCR; TCRdb's copy has only in-frame clones and lacks some. The sample gives about 160,000 clones, roughly 65% of which show up once; 0.75% to 0.95% is in the top ten. The input for sequencing was CD4+ T cells sorted from blood, taken at week 4, from a patient treated with tofacitinib. The receptor set was obtained from a human donor with alopecia areata.

The chain has TRBV6-1 and TRBJ2-6, with 9 bases identical to TRBD1. This CDR3 comprises 14 residues. Trimming removed 6 bases from V and 3 bases from J; junction bases left unmatched: 0. Germline CDR1 reads MNHNS; CDR2 reads SASEGT. The chain's CDR3 is CASRDRGGANVLTF. The CDR3 DNA reads TGTGCCAGCAGGGACAGGGGTGGGGCCAACGTCCTGACTTTC.

V usage is TRBV7-2 and J usage is TRBJ2-3, with D perhaps TRBD1 or TRBD2 (5 bases each). V shed 1 base and J shed 9 bases, with 11 bases lying between them. The CDR3 is 13 amino acids. The V gene's germline CDR1 is SGHTA and CDR2 FQGNSA. CDR3 DNA: TGTGCCAGCAGCTTAGTACTATGGGGGACGCAGTATTTT. It specifies CASSLVLWGTQYF.

This clone was picked up a small number of times. The chain links TRBV6-1 to TRBJ1-5, with D perhaps matching TRBD1 (5 bases). The CDR3 length is 14 residues. V dropped 6 bases and J dropped 8 bases, with 17 bases sitting between them. Germline loops: CDR1 MNHNS, CDR2 SASEGT. The CDR3 here is CASRHRDGGEPQHF. The CDR3 coding sequence is TGTGCCAGCAGGCACCGGGACGGAGGAGAGCCCCAGCATTTT.